These 13 T cell receptor beta chains came from one sample sequenced in a study of CD8 T cells in Susac syndrome. RNA amounts of roughly 0.45 to 1 ug underwent reverse transcription with random hexamers. TCRdb independently ran MiXCR on the immunoSEQ multiplex PCR reads; one entry per CDR3 protein. The top ten hold less than 0.3% of the sample, which has 95,000 to 150,000 distinct CDR3 sequences, over 90% seen once. Sample: CD8+ T cells from PBMCs. These receptors all come from a human donor with Susac syndrome.

This clonotype was observed a handful of times. This chain connects TRBV7-9 to TRBJ1-2; unclear D gene. The V gene lost 1 base and the J gene lost 8 bases, with 5 bases spanning the gap. This CDR3 has 11 residues. Per the germline V gene, CDR1 is SEHNR and CDR2 is FQNEAQ (reference sequence). The DNA of the CDR3 is TGTGCCAGCAGCTTAGGGTCGGGCTACACCTTC. Translating gives CASSLGSGYTF.

This clonotype was found a few times. The chain combines TRBV7-9 with TRBJ2-1, with D unclear. Germline CDR1 reads SEHNR; CDR2 reads FQNEAQ (reference sequence). There are 12 residues in the CDR3. V was clipped by 4 bases and J by 4 bases, with 5 bases between them. CDR3 residues: CASSSGYNEQFF. The CDR3 DNA reads as TGTGCCAGCAGCTCCGGTTACAATGAGCAGTTCTTC.

The chain carries TRBV12-3 or TRBV12-4 and TRBJ2-7, with D perhaps matching TRBD1 (5 bases). CDR3 size: 14 residues. Deletions cut 0 bases from V and 2 bases from J, with 8 bases between. As DNA, the CDR3 is TGTGCCAGCAGTTTAGCGGGGCCTACCTACGAGCAGTACTTC. It is translated as CASSLAGPTYEQYF.

In DNA, the CDR3 is TGCGCCAGCAGCCAAGACGCGGGGGCGCTTTCAGATACGCAGTATTTT. This translates into CASSQDAGALSDTQYF. The J gene is TRBJ2-3, the V gene TRBV4-1; D might be TRBD2 (7 bases). Germline-derived CDR1 and CDR2 are MGHRA and YSYEKL. V was clipped by 0 bases and J by 4 bases, with 14 bases between them. The CDR3 covers 16 residues.

The V gene is TRBV4-1, the J gene TRBJ2-7; 8 bases line up with TRBD2. Germline trimming cut 1 base from V and 2 bases from J; bases unmatched to any gene: 4. Per the germline V gene, CDR1 is MGHRA and CDR2 is YSYEKL. The CDR3 has 15 residues. The CDR3 is CASSQGTSGTYEQYF. The CDR3 region has the DNA TGCGCCAGCAGCCAAGGAACTAGCGGCACCTACGAGCAGTACTTC.

The rearrangement links TRBV4-1 to TRBJ2-1; the D is unclear. Germline lookup yields CDR1 MGHRA and CDR2 YSYEKL. The CDR3 has 14 amino acids. V lost 4 bases and J 5 bases, leaving 12 bases between the germline ends. The CDR3 is CASSRYLKDNEQFF. The CDR3, as DNA: TGCGCCAGCAGCCGATACCTGAAGGACAATGAGCAGTTCTTC.

CDR3 sequence: CASSWDNGLAGELFF. The DNA of the CDR3 is TGTGCCAGTAGTTGGGACAACGGGCTGGCCGGGGAGCTGTTTTTT. The chain joins TRBV19 to TRBJ2-2, with D possibly matching TRBD1 (6 bases). V lost 5 bases, J lost 6 bases, and 16 bases lay in between. This CDR3 has 15 amino acids. Germline V CDR1 and CDR2: LNHDA, SQIVND (reference sequence).

In its sample, this clonotype was seen once. This chain joins TRBV4-3 and TRBJ1-5; 7 nucleotides agree with TRBD1. This CDR3 region has 15 residues. Germline trimming cut 3 bases from V and 3 bases from J; bases unmatched to any gene: 5. Germline values: CDR1 LGHNA, CDR2 YSLEER. The CDR3 region is CASSQYRGLNQPQHF. The DNA of the CDR3 is TGCGCCAGCAGCCAGTACAGGGGTCTCAATCAGCCCCAGCATTTT.

The rearrangement joins TRBV9 to TRBJ2-1, with 9 positions matching TRBD2. CDR3 length: 16 residues. V gave up 3 bases and J gave up 6 bases; unmatched junction bases: 10. Per germline, CDR1 SGDLS and CDR2 YYNGEE. The CDR3 DNA is TGTGCCAGCAGCGGGAGGGGCGGGGGGGCCCTCAATGAGCAGTTCTTC. It codes for CASSGRGGGALNEQFF.

The rearrangement links TRBV18 to TRBJ2-7; 8 bases match TRBD1. V lost 3 bases, J lost 3 bases, and 7 bases stayed unmatched. Germline CDR1 KGHSH, CDR2 LQKENI. The CDR3 contains 15 residues. The CDR3 spells CASSPLDRAVYEQYF. CDR3 bases: TGTGCCAGCTCACCCCTGGACAGGGCTGTCTACGAGCAGTACTTC.

The genes are TRBV25-1 and TRBJ2-1; no reliable D call. Looked up from germline, CDR1 is MGHDK and CDR2 is SYGVNS. V was cut by 0 bases and J by 9 bases, with 6 bases left in between. The CDR3 extends over 12 amino acids. CDR3 protein: CASSEYLGEQFF. The CDR3 DNA follows: TGTGCCAGCAGTGAATATTTGGGTGAGCAGTTCTTC.

Here the CDR3 DNA reads TGCAGCGCAACAGAGGCGGTCTCTGGGGCCAACGTCCTGACTTTC. Translation gives CSATEAVSGANVLTF. The J gene is TRBJ2-6, the V gene TRBV29-1; no clear D gene. The ends were cut back, 7 bases at V and 0 bases at J, with 13 bases in the middle. From germline, CDR1 is SQVTM and CDR2 ANQGSEA. The CDR3 is made up of 15 amino acids. The full variable domain, rest sourced from reference TRBV29-1 and TRBJ2-6, is SAVISQKPSRDICQRGTSLTIQCQVDSQVTMMFWYRQQPGQSLTLIATANQGSEATYESGFVIDKFPISRPNLTFSTLTVSNMSPEDSSIYLCSATEAVSGANVLTFGAGSRLTVL.

The chain recombines TRBV6-5 with TRBJ2-7, with 9 bases fitting TRBD1. Losses at the gene ends were 6 bases for V and 4 bases for J; bases not matched to a gene: 7. CDR1 and CDR2 from the germline V gene are MNHEY and SVGAGI. The CDR3 has 14 residues. This chain's CDR3 is CASSPGTGKYEQYF. The CDR3 bases are TGTGCCAGCAGCCCCGGGACAGGGAAGTACGAGCAGTACTTC.